This T cell receptor (beta chain) is from a study of blood T cell repertoires in COVID-19 (dated by TCRdb to the early 2020s). Background on the whole study: Collaborator samples came from the United States, Italy and Spain and covered acute and convalescent phases of COVID-19. The material from the prospective study consisted of cDNA or gDNA derived from T cells, B-cell-depleted T cells, or PBMCs. Where HLA class I and class II types were available, the types were taken from metadata supplied by the sample provider, not from assay-based typing. The dataset comprised deeply sampled blood TCRbeta repertoires from subjects exposed to, actively infected with, or recovered from COVID-19. The samples were drawn from the first 160 participants of the ongoing ImmuneRACE study and from some 1,300 subjects provided by 6 global collaborators. A freely available public database, intended as a resource for researchers studying the immune response to SARS-CoV-2, is where the repertoires were released. Sample metadata almost always included a de-identified subject ID, COVID-19 status, age in years and sex. The investigation overall reported the following: Clinical and demographic metadata were provided uncurated, with the amount varying by source and participant.

For this clone: Its recognized antigen is unknown. The record has no base qualities; no much larger clone is one base away.

TCRbeta CDR3 regions were amplified from genomic DNA by means of the immunoSEQ Assay, a bias-controlled multiplex PCR. In the original analysis: The number of nucleated cells in each sample was estimated by amplification of reference gene primers within the assay. To quantify the absolute abundance of each unique TCRbeta CDR3 rearrangement, sequence reads were collapsed and filtered. For each sample, productive Simpson clonality was calculated as the square root of Simpson's diversity index across productive rearrangements. TCRdb stores this immuneACCESS table with in-frame sequences only. Part of the clones is absent; in the studies checked, under half of the shortfall reflects unresolved V genes, and no reason is known for the rest. V, J and clone size are taken as reported in that table, and D and trimming were inferred from the DNA itself. The sample table records roughly 170,000 clones; less than 90% of these occur just once. The leading ten clones occupy roughly 20% of the sample.

CDR1 SQVTM and CDR2 ANQGSEA were looked up in the germline V gene. Ends trimmed: V by 6 bases, J by 5 bases; bases unmatched to a gene: 9. The CDR3 has 13 amino acids, counting the end cysteine and phenylalanine. Just the 39-base CDR3 DNA is kept, in frame starting at base 1. The collaborating institutions used their own protocols to collect whole blood in K2EDTA tubes. For TCRbeta analysis, collaborator samples were shipped as frozen whole blood, as isolated PBMCs, or as DNA extracted from either sample type. This TCR was sampled from a man aged 65 to 79 with active or convalescent COVID-19. The source material was peripheral blood. Recombination joined TRBV29-1 with TRBJ2-5; TRBD1 fits 7 bases in the junction. The DNA sequence is TGCAGCGTGCTGACAGGGTTTGGGGAGACCCAGTACTTC. Its protein reads: CSVLTGFGETQYF.